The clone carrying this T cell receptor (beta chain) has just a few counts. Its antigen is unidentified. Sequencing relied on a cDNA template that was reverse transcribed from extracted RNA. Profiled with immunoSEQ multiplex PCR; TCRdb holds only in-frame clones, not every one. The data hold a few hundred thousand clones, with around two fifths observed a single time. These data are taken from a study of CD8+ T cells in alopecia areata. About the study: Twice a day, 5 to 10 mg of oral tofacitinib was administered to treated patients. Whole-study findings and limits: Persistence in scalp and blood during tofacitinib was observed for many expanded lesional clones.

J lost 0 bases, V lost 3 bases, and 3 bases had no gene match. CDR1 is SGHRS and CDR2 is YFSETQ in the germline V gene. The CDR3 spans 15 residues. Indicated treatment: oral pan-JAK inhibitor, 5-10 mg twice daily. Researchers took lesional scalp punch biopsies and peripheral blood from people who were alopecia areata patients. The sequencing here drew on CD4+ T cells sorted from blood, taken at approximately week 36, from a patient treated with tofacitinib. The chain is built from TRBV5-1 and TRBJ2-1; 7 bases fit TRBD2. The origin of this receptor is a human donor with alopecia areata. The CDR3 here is CASSSRTSSYNEQFF. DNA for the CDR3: TGCGCCAGCAGCTCCAGGACTAGCTCCTACAATGAGCAGTTCTTC.